The rows below give T cell receptor beta chains drawn from one sample of a study of identical twins. TCRdb reanalysed the 5' RACE reads using MiXCR and keeps one entry per CDR3 protein. The data contain about 570,000 distinct CDR3 sequences, nearly 10% of them seen just once; the ten biggest clones take up approximately 3%. These data were likewise used in another study, on yellow fever vaccine responses in identical twins.

The sample consisted of PBMCs. The receptors derive from a woman between 18 and 29 years old in good health. Both conserved end residues are part of each CDR3. The order of the fields is D gene, clone size, V gene, J gene, CDR3 length, CDR3 DNA, CDR3 protein. A D gene is named only where the DNA matches it firmly. Where a row states a size, it is once, few, many or the class of an expanded clone; other rows omit it.

TRBD1	few	TRBV9	TRBJ2-6	19	TGTGCCAGCAGCGTAGCCCTTGGACAGGGAAGCCCTGGGGCCAACGTCCTGACTTTC	CASSVALGQGSPGANVLTF
TRBD1	NA	TRBV19	TRBJ2-7	14	TGTGCCAGTAGCCGACGACAGGGGGCTGACGAGCAGTACTTC	CASSRRQGADEQYF
TRBD1	NA	TRBV5-1	TRBJ1-1	13	TGCGCCAGCAGCTCGGGACAGTCACCAGAAGCTTTCTTT	CASSSGQSPEAFF
TRBD2	NA	TRBV11-2	TRBJ2-7	15	TGTGCCAGCAGCTTCCTAGCGGGGAGACAATACGAGCAGTACTTC	CASSFLAGRQYEQYF
NA	NA	TRBV5-1	TRBJ2-2	15	TGCGCCAGCAGCCGGAGTCTTGGGAACACCGGGGAGCTGTTTTTT	CASSRSLGNTGELFF
NA	few	TRBV29-1	TRBJ2-1	17	TGCAGCGTTGAGGCAGGGGATCTGCCCAGCTCCTACAATGAGCAGTTCTTC	CSVEAGDLPSSYNEQFF
NA	many	TRBV28	TRBJ2-5	16	TGTGCCAGCAGTTTACGTGGGACGAACCCCGGGGAGACCCAGTACTTC	CASSLRGTNPGETQYF
NA	few	TRBV7-8	TRBJ2-5	16	TGTGCCAGCAGCTTAGGGGTAAACCTCAACCAAGAGACCCAGTACTTC	CASSLGVNLNQETQYF
TRBD1	few	TRBV10-3	TRBJ2-2	15	TGTGCCATCAGGAGGACAGGGCAGAACACCGGGGAGCTGTTTTTT	CAIRRTGQNTGELFF
NA	many	TRBV7-2	TRBJ1-2	14	TGTGCCAGCAGCTCTTGGGGGGCTAACTATGGCTACACCTTC	CASSSWGANYGYTF
NA	few	TRBV7-2	TRBJ2-5	15	TGTGCCAGCAGCCGATTAGGACGGGTCCAAGAGACCCAGTACTTC	CASSRLGRVQETQYF
TRBD2	many	TRBV7-9	TRBJ2-2	16	TGTGCCAGCAGCCTCCTGACTAGCGGGAACACCGGGGAGCTGTTTTTT	CASSLLTSGNTGELFF
TRBD1	few	TRBV4-3	TRBJ2-1	16	TGCGCCAGCAGCCAAGCTCCAGGACAGGAGTACAATGAGCAGTTCTTC	CASSQAPGQEYNEQFF
TRBD2	once	TRBV2	TRBJ2-7	18	TGTGCCTTCTGTTTCCCCCCAACTAGCGCATACACACCGGGAGAGCAGTACTTC	CAFCFPPTSAYTPGEQYF
NA	few	TRBV5-1	TRBJ2-5	15	TGCGCCAGCAGCTTAGCTAGCGTAGGAGGAGAGACCCAGTACTTC	CASSLASVGGETQYF
NA	many	TRBV24-1	TRBJ1-2	15	TGTGCCACCAGTGATTTGGACAGGCCCCTCGATGGCTACACCTTC	CATSDLDRPLDGYTF
NA	NA	TRBV18	TRBJ1-1	14	TGTGCCAGCCTAATGTGGGAGAAGAAAACTGAAGCTTTCTTT	CASLMWEKKTEAFF
NA	few	TRBV20-1	TRBJ2-1	13	TGCAGTGCTAGGGGGACGCCGAGAAATGAGCAGTTCTTC	CSARGTPRNEQFF
NA	few	TRBV3-1	TRBJ1-1	12	TGTGCCAGCAGCCGAGACGGTACTGAAGCTTTCTTT	CASSRDGTEAFF
TRBD1	few	TRBV4-1	TRBJ1-5	18	TGCGCCAGCAGCCAAGATGTGGGGGGACAGGGGTCGGATCAGCCCCAGCATTTT	CASSQDVGGQGSDQPQHF
NA	many	TRBV29-1	TRBJ1-1	13	TGCAGCGCGCCGTCGTTCGGGGGCTCCGCAGCTTTCTTT	CSAPSFGGSAAFF
NA	few	TRBV13	TRBJ2-1	16	TGTGCCAGCAGCTTAGTCGGGTGGGGATCCTACAATGAGCAGTTCTTC	CASSLVGWGSYNEQFF
TRBD1	NA	TRBV11-2	TRBJ2-2	18	TGTGCCAGCAGCTCCGTAGATATTCCGGGACAGGGATCCGGGGAGCTGTTTTTT	CASSSVDIPGQGSGELFF
NA	NA	TRBV24-1	TRBJ2-3	15	TGTGCCACCAGTGACCGTACAGGGGGGGCGGATACGCAGTATTTT	CATSDRTGGADTQYF
NA	few	TRBV20-1	TRBJ2-5	12	TGCCTCCCCCGACACCCACAAGAGACCCAGTACTTC	CLPRHPQETQYF
NA	NA	TRBV4-3	TRBJ2-7	15	TGCGCCAGCAGCCAAGACAGGAGACCCTCCTACGAGCAGTACTTC	CASSQDRRPSYEQYF
NA	NA	TRBV3-1	TRBJ1-1	14	TGTGCCAGCAGCCAAGCATCGGGAGTGGGAGGAGCTTTCTTT	CASSQASGVGGAFF
NA	many	TRBV20-1	TRBJ2-5	14	TGCAGTGCATTCCGAACTGGTGGACAAGAGACCCAGTACTTC	CSAFRTGGQETQYF
TRBD2	many	TRBV7-6	TRBJ2-3	17	TGTGCCAGCAGCTTAGTGACTAGCGGGAGTAAAACAGATACGCAGTATTTT	CASSLVTSGSKTDTQYF
TRBD2	NA	TRBV7-3	TRBJ2-3	20	TGTGCCAGCAGCTTATGGCCGGGACTAGCGGGGGGGCTTAGCACAGATACGCAGTATTTT	CASSLWPGLAGGLSTDTQYF
TRBD2	many	TRBV7-2	TRBJ2-3	14	TGTGCCAGCAGCCCCGGACTAGCGGGGCATACGCAGTATTTT	CASSPGLAGHTQYF
NA	few	TRBV28	TRBJ2-6	15	TGTGCCAGCAGTTTAGGTCTTTCTGGGGCCAACGTCCTGACTTTC	CASSLGLSGANVLTF
TRBD2	many	TRBV15	TRBJ2-1	17	TGTGCCACCAGCAGAGAGGCCAAGAGCGGGGTCTACAATGAGCAGTTCTTC	CATSREAKSGVYNEQFF
TRBD2	few	TRBV7-3	TRBJ2-3	18	TGTGCCAGCAGCTTAAGTCGGACTAGAGGCCTGAGCACAGATACGCAGTATTTT	CASSLSRTRGLSTDTQYF
NA	NA	TRBV6-5	TRBJ2-6	17	TGTGCCAGCAGTTACGGAACCGCGAGTGGAGGGGCCAACGTCCTGACTTTC	CASSYGTASGGANVLTF
NA	many	TRBV12-3/TRBV12-4	TRBJ2-7	13	TGTGCCAGCAGTTTTCAGTATAATGACGAGCAGTACTTC	CASSFQYNDEQYF
NA	many	TRBV7-2	TRBJ1-6	14	TGTGCCAGCAGCCAAGGGCAGGGAGGTACCCCCCTCCACTTT	CASSQGQGGTPLHF
TRBD1	few	TRBV28	TRBJ2-5	14	TGTGCCAGCGAGCCGGGACAGGGGATGGAGACCCAGTACTTC	CASEPGQGMETQYF
NA	few	TRBV6-2/TRBV6-3	TRBJ2-5	12	TGTGCCAGCGGGGACCACCAAGAGACCCAGTACTTC	CASGDHQETQYF
TRBD2	many	TRBV6-2/TRBV6-3	TRBJ2-4	16	TGTGCCAGCAGTTCCGTAGCGGGAGTCTTGATAAACATTCAGTACTTC	CASSSVAGVLINIQYF
NA	NA	TRBV27	TRBJ2-3	15	TGTGCCAGCAGTTTAATCGGGGACCTCACAGATACGCAGTATTTT	CASSLIGDLTDTQYF
TRBD2	many	TRBV5-1	TRBJ2-2	18	TGCGCCAGCAGCTTGCAAACTAGCGGGAGGGTGAACACCGGGGAGCTGTTTTTT	CASSLQTSGRVNTGELFF
TRBD2	many	TRBV27	TRBJ2-1	16	TGTGCCAGCAGCCACAGACTAGCTCCATCCTACAATGAGCAGTTCTTC	CASSHRLAPSYNEQFF
NA	few	TRBV20-1	TRBJ2-5	12	TGCAGTGTTAGACCAGGTCAGGAGACCCAGTACTTC	CSVRPGQETQYF
TRBD1	NA	TRBV30	TRBJ1-1	13	TGTGCCTGGAGTCGGACAGGGCAAGGGGAAGCTTTCTTT	CAWSRTGQGEAFF
TRBD2	NA	TRBV4-2	TRBJ2-3	17	TGTGCCAGCAGCCAACGGACTAGCGGGGGTCCGGCAGATACGCAGTATTTT	CASSQRTSGGPADTQYF
TRBD1	NA	TRBV11-1	TRBJ2-4	15	TGTGCCAGCAGCTGGAGACAGGGGCGTGGAAACATTCAGTACTTC	CASSWRQGRGNIQYF
NA	many	TRBV4-3	TRBJ2-1	13	TGCGCCAGCAGCCACGGCTCCGTACGTGAGCAGTTCTTC	CASSHGSVREQFF
NA	many	TRBV5-1	TRBJ2-7	14	TGCGCCAGCAGCCCGGGAAGGGATTCCTACGAGCAGTACTTC	CASSPGRDSYEQYF
TRBD2	NA	TRBV6-2/TRBV6-3	TRBJ2-3	21	TGTGCCAGCAGTTACGCCGTAGCGACTAGCGGGGGGGAAACTAGCACAGATACGCAGTATTTT	CASSYAVATSGGETSTDTQYF
NA	few	TRBV12-3/TRBV12-4	TRBJ2-1	15	TGTGCCAGCAGCCCCCCCCTGAGCTTGAACAATGAGCAGTTCTTC	CASSPPLSLNNEQFF
NA	NA	TRBV24-1	TRBJ2-5	11	TGTGCCACCAGTGATTTGGTAGCCCAGTACTTC	CATSDLVAQYF
TRBD1	NA	TRBV15	TRBJ1-1	15	TGTGCCACCAGCAGAGGGACAGGGGAGAGGACTGAAGCTTTCTTT	CATSRGTGERTEAFF
TRBD2	few	TRBV5-6	TRBJ2-3	16	TGTGCCAGCAGCAGCCGACTAGCGGGAGCGGCAGATACGCAGTATTTT	CASSSRLAGAADTQYF
NA	NA	TRBV11-2	TRBJ1-1	18	TGTGCCAGCAGCTTATTCCGGCAGGGGCGGGGGGTGGCCACTGAAGCTTTCTTT	CASSLFRQGRGVATEAFF
NA	many	TRBV5-6	TRBJ1-5	12	TGTGCCAGCAGCTTGGCGAATCAGCCCCAGCATTTT	CASSLANQPQHF
NA	few	TRBV29-1	TRBJ2-3	14	TGCAGCGCTTGGGGGGCCTGGGAGACAGATACGCAGTATTTT	CSAWGAWETDTQYF